This TCR beta chain comes out of a study of OX40 agonist ivuxolimab in advanced cancers. Findings and caveats of the study: Normalized T-cell clonal expansion was also low in a subset of nonresponders. Among the lowest peripheral clonal expansion occurred in 0.1-3.0 mg/kg partial responders.

This clone has only a few counts. Its specificity is not known. The protocol was immunoSEQ multiplex PCR, while the TCRdb copy is restricted to in-frame clones and leaves out a portion. The data show under 100,000 clones, 85% to 90% seen once. Germline CDR1 is SGHNT and CDR2 is YENEEA. The CDR3 contains 11 residues. Trimming cost V 9 bases and J 11 bases, with 11 bases left between them. The chain joins TRBV11-3 to TRBJ1-6; D not resolved. The sequences come from CD4+ or CD8+ T cells sorted from blood, collected in a trial of the OX40 agonist ivuxolimab. This receptor was obtained from an adult with an advanced solid tumor such as melanoma, head and neck, liver or kidney cancer. The CDR3 DNA reads as TGTGCCAGTGATCCATATCCACCCCTCCACTTT. Its protein is CASDPYPPLHF.